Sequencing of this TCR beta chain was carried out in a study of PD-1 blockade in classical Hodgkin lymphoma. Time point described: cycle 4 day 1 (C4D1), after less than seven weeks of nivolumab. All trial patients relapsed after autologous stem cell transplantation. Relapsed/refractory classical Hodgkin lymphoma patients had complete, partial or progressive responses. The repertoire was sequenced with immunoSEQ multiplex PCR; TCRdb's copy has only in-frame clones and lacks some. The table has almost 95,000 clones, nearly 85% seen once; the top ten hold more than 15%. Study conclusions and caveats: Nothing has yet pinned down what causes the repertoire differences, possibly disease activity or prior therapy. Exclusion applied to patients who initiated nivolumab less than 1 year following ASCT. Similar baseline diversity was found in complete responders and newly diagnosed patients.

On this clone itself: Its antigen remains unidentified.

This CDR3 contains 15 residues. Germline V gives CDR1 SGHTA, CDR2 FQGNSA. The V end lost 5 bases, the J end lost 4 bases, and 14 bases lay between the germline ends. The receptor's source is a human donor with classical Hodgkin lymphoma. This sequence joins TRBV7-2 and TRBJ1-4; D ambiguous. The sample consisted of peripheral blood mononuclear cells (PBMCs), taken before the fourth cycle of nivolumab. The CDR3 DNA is TGTGCCAGCAGCGTATTCGGGAATTTTAATGAAAAACTGTTTTTT. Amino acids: CASSVFGNFNEKLFF.